This T cell receptor beta chain was retrieved from a study of OX40 agonist ivuxolimab in advanced cancers. For context, the study as a whole: The costimulatory receptor OX40 (CD134) was targeted by ivuxolimab, a fully human IgG2 agonistic monoclonal antibody. Intravenous ivuxolimab was administered to patients every 2 weeks at six dose levels: 0.01, 0.1, 0.3, 1.5, 3 and 10 mg/kg. Of the approximately 50 dose-escalation patients, hepatocellular carcinoma was present in approximately 20, melanoma in approximately 15, renal cell carcinoma in 9 and head and neck cancer in 9. A male proportion of nearly 85% and a mean age of approximately 62 years, ranging from 23 to 79, were recorded for the dose-escalation cohort. Prior anti-PD-1, anti-PD-L1 or anti-CTLA-4 therapy was permitted, and checkpoint inhibitors had been received by around 39% of dose-escalation patients. Partial responses occurred in three dose-escalation patients: two with cutaneous melanoma and one with hepatocellular carcinoma. Peripheral TCRbeta sequencing aimed to test whether ivuxolimab altered TCR sequence diversity and caused clonal T-cell expansion. The paper covers the monotherapy dose-escalation part of the phase I ivuxolimab trial, which included N ≈ 50 patients.

The trial excluded patients who had a history of autoimmune disease or who were on systemic immunosuppression. Peripheral blood for TCR sequencing was collected from all dose cohorts at baseline, on cycle 4 day 1, and on cycle 7 day 1. Samples were obtained from an open-label, multicenter, first-in-human phase I dose-escalation trial of ivuxolimab. Adults with locally advanced or metastatic melanoma, renal cell carcinoma, hepatocellular carcinoma or head and neck squamous cell carcinoma were enrolled in the trial. Before TCR sequencing, CD4+ T cells and CD8+ T cells from peripheral blood were sorted into separate populations. Details on this clone: Which antigen it targets is not known. Per-base quality was not reported, and no clone a single base away is much larger than it.

CDR1 SNHLY and CDR2 FYNNEI are derived from the germline V gene. Between the V and J ends, shortened by 6 bases and 3 bases respectively, the junction contains 12 bases. The CDR3 measures 14 amino acids from cysteine to phenylalanine. CDR3 DNA only is kept here, 42 bases in frame from base 1. What the research found in general, with its limitations: Which antigens the clonally expanded peripheral T cells were specific for was not determined. At doses of 0.1 to 3.0 mg/kg, clonal expansion of both CD4+ and CD8+ T cells in blood was seen between baseline and week 6. On average, CD8+ T cells showed more expanded clones than CD4+ T cells after ivuxolimab. In partial responders in the 0.1-3.0 mg/kg groups, normalized peripheral clonal expansion was found to be among the lowest, especially among CD8+ T cells. Low levels of normalized T-cell clonal expansion were also seen in some patients who did not respond.

For sequencing of the TCRbeta CDR3 region, genomic DNA was extracted from the sorted cells. TCRbeta CDR3 regions were sequenced using the immunoSEQ Assay. Held by TCRdb, this immuneACCESS table contains in-frame sequences only and omits some clones. Under half of the omission traces to an unresolved V gene where checked; the cause of the rest is unknown. Within this sample are more than 75,000 clones, with around 84% of them counted one time only. The leading ten clones occupy 1% to 1.3% of the sample. This chain joins TRBV2 to TRBJ1-5; a confident D gene designation cannot be given. This sequence was found in an adult with an advanced solid tumor such as melanoma, head and neck, liver or kidney cancer. The sequences come from CD4+ or CD8+ T cells sorted from blood, collected in a trial of the OX40 agonist ivuxolimab. The CDR3 corresponds to CASSWTRDNQPQHF. Here is the DNA: TGTGCCAGCAGCTGGACCCGAGACAATCAGCCCCAGCATTTT.